This TCR beta chain was recovered during a study of PD-1 blockade in classical Hodgkin lymphoma. Study outcomes and limitations: The drivers behind the repertoire differences, possibly disease activity or prior therapy, remain undefined.

V gave up 0 bases and J gave up 4 bases; unmatched junction bases: 14. Per the germline V gene, CDR1 is SGHAT and CDR2 is FQNNGV. The CDR3 contains 18 residues. Points on this clone: The antigen remains undetermined.

The time point denotes: cycle 4 day 1 (C4D1), after less than seven weeks of nivolumab. Each and every patient relapsed after autologous stem cell transplantation, and patients got differing brentuximab vedotin exposure. TCRdb's copy holds only in-frame clones and misses some; the assay was immunoSEQ multiplex PCR. The data show about 64,000 clones, around nine tenths seen once. The source was peripheral blood mononuclear cells (PBMCs), collected before the fourth cycle of nivolumab. The receptor comes from a human donor with classical Hodgkin lymphoma. This sequence joins TRBV11-2 and TRBJ2-7, with 8 positions matching TRBD2. The CDR3 spells CASSLDKLAEGQRYEQYF. Written as DNA, the CDR3 is TGTGCCAGCAGCTTAGATAAACTAGCGGAGGGACAAAGATACGAGCAGTACTTC.